These T cell receptor beta chains were read from a single sample in a study of T-cell memory formation after mild COVID-19. Using its own MiXCR run on the 5' RACE reads, TCRdb lists one record per CDR3 protein. The data show more than 100,000 distinct CDR3 sequences, with about a sixth seen just once and 5% to 5.5% held by the top ten. Sequenced sample: PBMCs or a T cell subset sorted from them (not recorded which). The receptors shown here come from a young man who had mild COVID-19 (a few samples of this study predate the infection). Cell type and time point are not known. The CDR3 runs from the conserved cysteine through the conserved F or W. D genes are given only for firm matches. Size tells how often a clone was seen (once, few, many) or the class of an expanded clone, and some rows leave it out.

D	size	V	J	DNA	CDR3
TRBD2	.	TRBV10-3	TRBJ2-5	TGTGCCATCAGGGGACTAGACGGAGAGACCCAGTACTTC	CAIRGLDGETQYF
.	few	TRBV6-5	TRBJ1-3	TGTGCCAGCAGTTACTCGACGTTGGGGGAAAACACCATATATTTT	CASSYSTLGENTIYF
.	few	TRBV7-9	TRBJ1-1	TGTGCCAGCAGCTTATTAACAGGCATGAACACTGAAGCTTTCTTT	CASSLLTGMNTEAFF
TRBD1	few	TRBV20-1	TRBJ2-1	TGCAGTGCTAAAGGGACAGGGCTAGGAAATGAGCAGTTCTTC	CSAKGTGLGNEQFF
.	.	TRBV6-5	TRBJ1-6	TGTGCCAGCAGTTACTCGACAGGAGACTCCTCACCCCTCCACTTT	CASSYSTGDSSPLHF
TRBD1	few	TRBV4-2	TRBJ1-3	TGTGCCAGCAGCCAATCGGGACAGGGGGTATCTGGAAACACCATATATTTT	CASSQSGQGVSGNTIYF
TRBD1	.	TRBV28	TRBJ2-1	TGTGCCAGCACCACTCCTCGGACAGGGTACAATGAGCAGTTCTTC	CASTTPRTGYNEQFF
TRBD1	few	TRBV5-1	TRBJ1-1	TGCGCCAGCAGCTTAGCCCCCGGGACAGTGAACACTGAAGCTTTCTTT	CASSLAPGTVNTEAFF
TRBD1	.	TRBV7-8	TRBJ1-1	TGTGCCAGCAGCTCACCGGGACAGGGAATATCAGCTTTCTTT	CASSSPGQGISAFF
.	.	TRBV25-1	TRBJ2-7	TGTGCCAGCAGTGAGGGAGTAGAGGTTATCTACGAGCAGTACTTC	CASSEGVEVIYEQYF
TRBD2	few	TRBV10-1	TRBJ2-1	TGCGCCAGCAGTCGCATAGCGGGGGGGCCGAATGAGCAGTTCTTC	CASSRIAGGPNEQFF
TRBD2	many	TRBV7-3	TRBJ2-2	TGTGCCAGCAGCCCGGGACTAGCGGGCACCGGGGAGCTGTTTTTT	CASSPGLAGTGELFF
.	.	TRBV7-3	TRBJ2-2	TGTGCCAGCAGCACAAGGACCGGGGAGCTGTTTTTT	CASSTRTGELFF
TRBD1	few	TRBV6-5	TRBJ2-7	TGTGCCAGCAGTTCCGGGACAGGGGTCGAGCAGTACTTC	CASSSGTGVEQYF
TRBD2	.	TRBV7-2	TRBJ2-1	TGTGCCAGCAGCCCGGGACTAGCGGGGATATCCAATGAGCAGTTCTTC	CASSPGLAGISNEQFF
.	.	TRBV12-3/TRBV12-4	TRBJ2-2	TGTGCCACATCGGGCCCACCTCGCGCCACCGGGGAGCTGTTTTTT	CATSGPPRATGELFF
.	many	TRBV19	TRBJ2-7	TGTGCCAGTAGTATAGAGGGGACCTACGAGCAGTACTTC	CASSIEGTYEQYF
.	.	TRBV7-2	TRBJ2-4	TGTGCCAGCAGCCCGCCAGGAGCGGGTTATCTAGCCAAAAACATTCAGTACTTC	CASSPPGAGYLAKNIQYF
TRBD1	once	TRBV14	TRBJ1-2	TGTGCCAGCAGCCAGTTCGACAGGGGTCGAGGCTACACCTTC	CASSQFDRGRGYTF
TRBD1	few	TRBV24-1	TRBJ1-5	TGTGCCACCAGTGACACGAGGGGGCCATGGGGCCAGCCCCAGCATTTT	CATSDTRGPWGQPQHF
.	.	TRBV5-1	TRBJ1-1	TGCGCCAGCATGCGGGGGGCGATGACTGAAGCTTTCTTT	CASMRGAMTEAFF
TRBD1	few	TRBV11-2	TRBJ2-7	TGTGCCAGCAGCTCCGGGACAGGTCTCGAGCAGTACTTC	CASSSGTGLEQYF
.	.	TRBV4-3	TRBJ2-2	TGCGCCAGCAGCCCCCGTCACCCAGCGCCCACCGGGGAGCTGTTTTTT	CASSPRHPAPTGELFF
.	many	TRBV29-1	TRBJ1-1	TGCAGCGCGCAATGGGGCACTGAAGCTTTCTTT	CSAQWGTEAFF